These 5 T cell receptor beta chains originate from one sample sequenced in a study of OX40 agonist ivuxolimab in advanced cancers. TCRdb keeps only in-frame clones here, not all; method: immunoSEQ multiplex PCR. The table has approximately 110,000 clones, around 92% seen once. The sample was CD4+ or CD8+ T cells sorted from blood, taken in a trial of the OX40 agonist ivuxolimab. The receptors shown here come from an adult with an advanced solid tumor such as melanoma, head and neck, liver or kidney cancer.

V gene TRBV28 combines with J gene TRBJ2-4; 7 bases align to TRBD1. CDR3 length: 16 amino acids. Unmatched junction bases numbered 6, after V lost 3 bases and J lost 1 base. Germline V lookup: CDR1 MDHEN, CDR2 SYDVKM. The CDR3 is CASSFPGQAAKNIQYF. In nucleotides, the CDR3 is TGTGCCAGCAGTTTCCCAGGACAGGCTGCCAAAAACATTCAGTACTTC.

The rearrangement uses TRBV19 and TRBJ2-7; 9 nucleotides line up with TRBD2. The ends lost 4 bases at V and 4 bases at J; junction bases unmatched: 8. The CDR3 runs 15 residues. Germline V gene data show CDR1 as LNHDA and CDR2 as SQIVND (reference sequence). In nucleotides, the CDR3 is TGTGCCAGTAGTAGGGGACGCGGACTAGCGTACGAGCAGTACTTC. Its protein product is CASSRGRGLAYEQYF. The full variable domain, in which reference TRBV19 and TRBJ2-7 provide the parts outside the CDR3, is DGGITQSPKYLFRKEGQNVTLSCEQNLNHDAMYWYRQDPGQGLRLIYYSQIVNDFQKGDIAEGYSVSREKKESFPLTVTSAQKNPTAFYLCASSRGRGLAYEQYFGPGTRLTVT.

The chain has TRBV2 and TRBJ2-1; tentative D call: TRBD1 (6 bases). Trimming left V 4 bases short and J 1 base short, with 8 bases between. The CDR3 covers 14 residues. Germline CDR1 SNHLY, CDR2 FYNNEI. The CDR3 loop is CASSVQGSYNEQFF. CDR3 sequence (DNA): TGTGCCAGCAGTGTACAGGGTTCCTACAATGAGCAGTTCTTC. The variable domain in full, completed from reference TRBV2 and TRBJ2-1, reads EPEVTQTPSHQVTQMGQEVILRCVPISNHLYFYWYRQILGQKVEFLVSFYNNEISEKSEIFDDQFSVERPDGSNFTLKIRSTKLEDSAMYFCASSVQGSYNEQFFGPGTRLTVL.

V gene TRBV5-1 combines with J gene TRBJ1-4; D perhaps matches TRBD1 (6 bases). The CDR3 sequence is 16 residues long. Germline V CDR1 and CDR2: SGHRS, YFSETQ. Trimming removed 0 bases at V and 6 bases at J, with 15 bases between. In DNA, the CDR3 is TGCGCCAGCAGCTTGGTAGTCGGCAGACAGGATGAAAAACTGTTTTTT. It yields the protein CASSLVVGRQDEKLFF.

The chain employs TRBV5-1 and TRBJ1-1; D gene uncertain. Trimming removed 3 bases at V and 11 bases at J, with 11 bases between. CDR3 length: 11 amino acids. The germline V gene encodes CDR1 SGHRS and CDR2 YFSETQ. This CDR3 reads CASSSDSVAFF. As DNA, the CDR3 is TGCGCCAGCAGCTCGGATTCGGTGGCTTTCTTT.